These 3 T cell receptor beta chains originate from one sample sequenced in a study of OX40 agonist ivuxolimab in advanced cancers. The method was immunoSEQ multiplex PCR; TCRdb's version includes in-frame clones alone and lacks a portion of them. The repertoire consists of 50,000 to 75,000 clones, with 70% to 90% occurring once and the leading ten covering around 0.5%. This sample comprised CD4+ or CD8+ T cells sorted from blood, obtained in a trial of the OX40 agonist ivuxolimab. The receptors come from an adult with an advanced solid tumor such as melanoma, head and neck, liver or kidney cancer.

This chain joins TRBV5-8 and TRBJ2-7; D possibly corresponds to TRBD2 (5 bases). This CDR3 has 14 amino acids. The germline gives CDR1 SGHTS, CDR2 YDEGEE. V was trimmed by 7 bases and J by 2 bases, leaving 16 bases between them. The CDR3 loop reads CASFLPGVAYEQYF. In DNA form, the CDR3 reads TGTGCCAGCTTCCTTCCCGGGGTAGCCTACGAGCAGTACTTC.

The V gene is TRBV19, the J gene TRBJ2-3, with TRBD2 as a possible D gene (6 bases). This CDR3 spans 11 amino acids. Trimming took 8 bases from V and 6 from J, leaving 9 bases between them. CDR1 is LNHDA and CDR2 is SQIVND in the germline V gene (reference sequence). CDR3 amino acids: CASGREDTQYF. DNA for the CDR3: TGTGCCAGTGGCCGGGAGGATACGCAGTATTTT.

This chain uses TRBV7-9 with TRBJ2-7; D might be TRBD1 or TRBD2, each matching 5 bases. The CDR3 extends over 15 amino acids. In germline, CDR1 is SEHNR, CDR2 FQNEAQ (reference sequence). Deletions cut 3 bases from V and 7 bases from J, with 19 bases between. CDR3 coding DNA: TGTGCCAGCAGCTTCTTCCGGGACGGCCATAGGGAGCAGTACTTC. Amino acids: CASSFFRDGHREQYF.